Listed here are 18 T cell receptor beta chains from one sample, sequenced in a study of T cell repertoires in cytomegalovirus infection. TCRdb re-derived calls from the reads in MiXCR, one entry per CDR3 protein. This table holds nearly 700,000 distinct CDR3 sequences, approximately 33% found once. These receptors lack a known antigen. The starting material was cultured PBMCs, obtained from culture after CMV antigen stimulation. The receptors stem from a human donor in good health (CMV status not recorded). Some clones in this sample may be carry-over from other donors' samples.

The rearrangement links TRBV20-1 to TRBJ1-5; D might be TRBD1 (5 bases). CDR1 and CDR2 (germline): DFQATT, SNEGSKA (reference sequence). CDR3 size: 15 residues. The V end was cut by 5 bases, the J end by 3 bases, with 17 bases between. DNA of the CDR3: TGCAGTGCTGATACCCGAGACAGACACAATCAGCCCCAGCATTTT. This codes for CSADTRDRHNQPQHF.

The chain employs TRBV7-6 and TRBJ1-3; D remains ambiguous. V lost 5 bases, J lost 3 bases, and 14 bases lay in between. The germline V gene has CDR1 SGHVS and CDR2 FNYEAQ. This CDR3 is 15 amino acids long. The CDR3 is CASSPWQYLGNTIYF. CDR3 coding DNA: TGTGCCAGCAGCCCTTGGCAGTACCTTGGAAACACCATATATTTT.

The rearrangement joins TRBV6-8 to TRBJ2-2, with D hard to call. Germline V CDR1 and CDR2: MNHGY, SAAAGT. This CDR3 contains 15 residues. Trimming took off 4 bases at V and 2 bases at J, with 11 bases between the two ends. The CDR3 DNA reads as TGTGCCAGCAGTTCGTCGCGTATAAACACCGGGGAGCTGTTTTTT. This codes for CASSSSRINTGELFF.

The chain recombines TRBV7-2 with TRBJ2-7; D may correspond to TRBD1 or TRBD2 (5 bases each). This CDR3 has 15 amino acids. CDR1 is SGHTA, CDR2 FQGNSA, per germline. Trimming took 5 bases from V and 2 from J, leaving 16 bases between them. The CDR3 sequence: CASSPETGTAYEQYF. In nucleotides, the CDR3 is TGTGCCAGCAGCCCCGAGACGGGGACCGCCTACGAGCAGTACTTC.

This clonotype was seen only once. The V and J genes are TRBV12-5 and TRBJ1-1; TRBD1 matches at 9 bases. With 4 bases clipped from V and 3 bases from J, the junction kept 6 bases outside the gene matches. CDR3 length: 15 amino acids. Looked up from germline, CDR1 is LGHNT and CDR2 is FRNRAP. In nucleotides, the CDR3 is TGTGCTAGTGGTTCGGACAGGGGTTCATACACTGAAGCTTTCTTT. Its protein product is CASGSDRGSYTEAFF.

In its sample, this clonotype was seen a few times. V usage is TRBV12-5 and J usage is TRBJ2-7, with TRBD1 identical over 7 bases. The length of the CDR3 is 15 residues. Looked up from germline, CDR1 is LGHNT and CDR2 is FRNRAP. The ends lost 0 bases at V and 2 bases at J; junction bases unmatched: 4. Here the CDR3 reads CASGLVGQGAYEQYF. CDR3 coding DNA: TGTGCTAGTGGTTTGGTAGGCCAGGGGGCCTACGAGCAGTACTTC.

The rearrangement joins TRBV6-6 to TRBJ2-7, with a tentative D call TRBD2 (5 bases). The V end lost 0 bases, the J end lost 6 bases, and 9 bases lay between the germline ends. This CDR3 is built from 13 residues. The germline V gene has CDR1 MNHNY and CDR2 SVGAGI (reference sequence). CDR3 loop: CASSYSRAAEQYF. In DNA form, the CDR3 reads TGTGCCAGCAGTTACTCTCGAGCGGCCGAGCAGTACTTC.

The sample holds many counts of this clonotype. The chain combines TRBV7-8 with TRBJ2-5, with TRBD1 matching 7 bases. The CDR3 sequence is 14 residues long. The V and J ends lost 7 bases and 2 bases, in that order; junction bases with no gene match: 7. Germline CDR1 reads SGHVS; CDR2 reads FQNEAQ. The CDR3 reads CASILQGVQETQYF. In nucleotides, the CDR3 is TGTGCCAGCATCCTCCAGGGGGTTCAAGAGACCCAGTACTTC.

This clonotype was counted only a few times. This chain joins TRBV12-5 and TRBJ2-3; D uncertain. Trimming cost V 1 base and J 3 bases, with 11 bases left between them. CDR3 length: 15 residues. The germline gives CDR1 LGHNT, CDR2 FRNRAP. CDR3 in DNA: TGTGCTAGTGGTTTGGGCCAGACGGTTACAGATACGCAGTATTTT. Amino acid sequence: CASGLGQTVTDTQYF.

The table lists this clonotype with many counts. The CDR3 bases are TGTGCCAGCAGCCCGGGACAGGGGGTCCCCGGTGAGCAGTTCTTC. This translates into CASSPGQGVPGEQFF. This chain joins TRBV11-2 and TRBJ2-1; 11 bases are a match to TRBD1. The CDR3 contains 15 residues. The germline CDR1 and CDR2 sequences are SGHAT and FQNNGV. V dropped 5 bases and J dropped 9; count of bases not matched to a gene: 9.

The chain links TRBV2 to TRBJ2-2; 9 bases line up with TRBD1. From germline, CDR1 is SNHLY and CDR2 FYNNEI. V shed 10 bases and J 4 bases; nucleotides not matched to a gene: 7. CDR3 length equals 14 residues. The CDR3 loop reads CATSRDRVTGELFF. CDR3 nucleotide sequence: TGTGCCACGAGCCGGGACAGGGTCACCGGGGAGCTGTTTTTT.

This clonotype was picked up many times. The chain joins TRBV11-3 to TRBJ2-3; 7 positions agree with TRBD1. Per the germline V gene, CDR1 is SGHNT and CDR2 is YENEEA. The CDR3 has 13 amino acids. Losses at the gene ends were 5 bases for V and 6 bases for J; bases not matched to a gene: 5. The CDR3: CASSPRGGDTQYF. As DNA, the CDR3 is TGTGCCAGCAGCCCCCGAGGGGGCGATACGCAGTATTTT.

This clonotype has only a few counts. This chain links TRBV4-1 with TRBJ1-1; D perhaps matches TRBD1 (5 bases). The CDR3 covers 17 residues. Trimming shortened V by 2 bases and J by 4 bases, and 20 bases separated the two germline ends. Germline V gene data show CDR1 as MGHRA and CDR2 as YSYEKL. Here the CDR3 DNA reads TGCGCCAGCAGCCAACCCAACCGGGGACGCCTGGGCACTGAAGCTTTCTTT. As protein: CASSQPNRGRLGTEAFF.

The sample holds a few counts of this clonotype. The chain links TRBV19 to TRBJ2-5; possibly TRBD2 for D (5 bases). The V and J ends lost 3 bases and 4 bases respectively, with 18 bases between them. CDR1 is LNHDA and CDR2 is SQIVND in the germline V gene (reference sequence). The CDR3 has 16 amino acids. CDR3 in amino acids: CASSIVNDRGGETQYF. CDR3 sequence (DNA): TGTGCCAGTAGTATCGTCAACGATCGGGGTGGAGAGACCCAGTACTTC.

The CDR3 DNA follows: TGTGCCAGCAGCATATGGGACAGGGCCACTGAAGCTTTCTTT. It encodes CASSIWDRATEAFF. This chain uses TRBV5-5 with TRBJ1-1; TRBD1 agrees at 9 bases. Germline CDR1 is SGHKS and CDR2 is YYEKEE (reference sequence). The CDR3 runs 14 residues. J was trimmed by 4 bases and V by 4 bases; bases with no gene match: 5.

The J gene is TRBJ2-3, the V gene TRBV19; 12 nucleotides match TRBD2. J was trimmed by 4 bases and V by 3 bases; bases with no gene match: 11. Germline V CDR1 and CDR2: LNHDA, SQIVND (reference sequence). The CDR3 is 18 residues long. CDR3 sequence (DNA): TGTGCCAGTAGTATGACTAGCGGGAGCAACAGGTTGGCAGATACGCAGTATTTT. Its protein is CASSMTSGSNRLADTQYF.

This chain uses TRBV20-1 with TRBJ2-1; D gene uncertain. The ends were cut back, 3 bases at V and 5 bases at J, with 11 bases in the middle. Germline V lookup: CDR1 DFQATT, CDR2 SNEGSKA (reference sequence). The CDR3 runs 13 residues. This chain's CDR3 is CSASGPTHNEQFF. The DNA for the CDR3 is TGCAGTGCTAGTGGTCCGACACACAATGAGCAGTTCTTC.

This clonotype has a handful of counts. The rearrangement uses TRBV7-9 and TRBJ2-7, with D tentatively TRBD1 or TRBD2 (5 bases each). V lost 5 bases and J 4 bases, leaving 12 bases between the germline ends. This CDR3 contains 13 residues. From germline, CDR1 is SEHNR and CDR2 FQNEAQ (reference sequence). For the CDR3, the DNA is TGTGCCAGCAGCCGATTTGGGGGATACGAGCAGTACTTC. This codes for CASSRFGGYEQYF.